One and the same sample provided the 9 T cell receptor beta chains below, sequenced in a study of T cells after yellow fever vaccination. TCRdb reprocessed the 5' RACE reads via MiXCR and lists one record per CDR3 protein. The sample records about 330,000 distinct CDR3 sequences, over 4% being singletons. This material consisted of PBMCs, taken 5 days after the yellow fever booster vaccination. These receptors originate from a man between 18 and 35 years old who received the YFV17D yellow fever vaccine.

This clonotype has more than one count but fewer than ten. This chain joins TRBV5-4 and TRBJ1-5; D unresolved. V gave up 4 bases and J gave up 0 bases, with 14 bases separating them. Germline V gene lookup returns CDR1 SGHNT and CDR2 YYREEE (reference sequence). The CDR3 consists of 16 residues. CDR3 in amino acids: CASSPGSPSSNQPQHF. For the CDR3, the DNA is TGTGCCAGCAGCCCGGGCAGTCCAAGTAGCAATCAGCCCCAGCATTTT.

This sequence joins TRBV20-1 and TRBJ2-3; D ambiguous. Germline-derived CDR1 and CDR2 are DFQATT and SNEGSKA (reference sequence). The V and J ends lost 3 bases and 2 bases respectively, with 9 bases between them. This CDR3 spans 13 amino acids. CDR3 protein: CSASVVVTDTQYF. The CDR3 DNA sequence: TGCAGTGCTAGTGTTGTGGTCACAGATACGCAGTATTTT.

This clonotype showed up many times. The rearrangement joins TRBV6-6 to TRBJ1-4, with 7 bases fitting TRBD1. V shed 6 bases, J shed 5 bases, and the junction held 3 bases outside the gene matches. Per the germline V gene, CDR1 is MNHNY and CDR2 is SVGAGI (reference sequence). CDR3 length: 13 amino acids. The CDR3: CASRTGPNEKLFF. The CDR3 DNA sequence: TGTGCCAGCAGGACAGGGCCGAATGAAAAACTGTTTTTT.

This clonotype was seen more than once but under ten times. The V call is TRBV11-3, the J call TRBJ1-3; D gene unclear. Trimming removed 1 base at V and 2 bases at J, with 6 bases between. Germline CDR1 reads SGHNT; CDR2 reads YENEEA. This CDR3 is built from 14 residues. CDR3 nucleotide sequence: TGTGCCAGCAGCTTAGGGCATCCTGGAAACACCATATATTTT. Amino acid sequence: CASSLGHPGNTIYF.

This CDR3 reads CSAPGQYSNQPQHF. CDR3 nucleotide sequence: TGCAGTGCCCCGGGACAGTACTCCAATCAGCCCCAGCATTTT. This sequence joins TRBV20-1 and TRBJ1-5; 7 bases agree with TRBD1. CDR1 DFQATT and CDR2 SNEGSKA come from the germline V gene (reference sequence). The J segment lost 3 bases and the V segment lost 6 bases, leaving 8 bases of the junction unmatched. The CDR3 loop spans 14 amino acids.

This clonotype was found many times. The rearrangement links TRBV5-1 to TRBJ1-6; unclear D gene. Per germline, CDR1 SGHRS and CDR2 YFSETQ. CDR3 length equals 16 residues. V dropped 4 bases and J dropped 7 bases, with 18 bases sitting between them. The CDR3 coding sequence is TGCGCCAGCAGCCAAACCCCCGGAGCTATCAATTCACCCCTCCACTTT. Its translation is CASSQTPGAINSPLHF.

There are many counts of this clonotype. This chain links TRBV4-3 with TRBJ2-3; D not certain. The germline V gene has CDR1 LGHNA and CDR2 YSLEER. V gave up 1 base and J gave up 4 bases, with 21 bases separating them. CDR3 length: 18 amino acids. The CDR3 DNA is TGCGCCAGCAGCCAAGCCCTACCCCTCGGCGCCCTAGCAGATACGCAGTATTTT. Its translation is CASSQALPLGALADTQYF.

This clonotype turned up a few times. The gene calls are TRBV4-1 and TRBJ1-5; no reliable D call. The CDR3 loop spans 16 amino acids. From germline, CDR1 is MGHRA and CDR2 YSYEKL. V lost 0 bases to trimming and J lost 3 bases, with 12 bases between them. The CDR3 loop is CASSQDSSRYNQPQHF. As DNA, the CDR3 is TGCGCCAGCAGCCAAGATTCGAGCCGTTACAATCAGCCCCAGCATTTT.

The table lists this clonotype with a few counts. The chain couples TRBV5-5 to TRBJ1-3, with D possibly matching TRBD1 (5 bases). Germline V lookup: CDR1 SGHKS, CDR2 YYEKEE (reference sequence). CDR3 length: 14 residues. V was cut by 3 bases and J by 4 bases, with 11 bases left in between. CDR3: CASSSGSTGNTIYF. The CDR3 bases are TGTGCCAGCAGCTCAGGGAGTACGGGAAACACCATATATTTT.